A single sample is the source of the 9 T cell receptor beta chains below, sequenced in a study of shared clonotypes between healthy human individuals. Only in-frame clones appear in the TCRdb table, and some are missing; sequencing was by immunoSEQ multiplex PCR. The sample has around 1.1 million clones, 75% to 85% seen once. Sequenced input: memory CD4+ T cells from PBMCs. Subset in this sample: CD45RA-negative fraction. The origin of the receptors is a man aged 18 to 29 in good health. Some clones in this sample may be carry-over from other donors' samples.

The rearrangement uses TRBV28 and TRBJ2-5; TRBD1 is a possible D gene (6 bases). The better agreement between TRBJ2-7 and the DNA end casts doubt on the J call. Germline values: CDR1 MDHEN, CDR2 SYDVKM. The CDR3 length is 14 residues. The CDR3 nucleotides are TGTGCCAGCAGTTTTCAGGGGCGCATATACGAGCAGTACTTC. Translated: CASSFQGRIYEQYF.

Worth noting for this clone: Distinct nucleotide sequences in the sample also encode this CDR3. The rearrangement uses TRBV5-1 and TRBJ2-7; D gene uncertain. The CDR3 spans 13 residues. Germline V lookup: CDR1 SGHRS, CDR2 YFSETQ. V lost 0 bases and J 5 bases, leaving 9 bases between the germline ends. The CDR3: CASSLEAVDEQYF. As DNA, the CDR3 is TGCGCCAGCAGCTTGGAGGCAGTAGACGAGCAGTACTTC.

Here the CDR3 DNA reads TGTGCCAGCAGCTTGCTCGTGAACACTGAAGCTTTCTTT. This translates into CASSLLVNTEAFF. The gene calls are TRBV5-6 and TRBJ1-1; no clear D gene. Trimming took 1 base from V and 0 from J, leaving 4 bases between them. The CDR3 runs 13 residues. Germline V gene sequence: CDR1 SGHDT, CDR2 YYEEEE.

The gene calls are TRBV4-3 and TRBJ2-2, with a weak D call TRBD1 (6 bases). V gave up 0 bases and J gave up 3 bases, with 11 bases separating them. The length of the CDR3 is 16 residues. The germline V gene has CDR1 LGHNA and CDR2 YSLEER. The CDR3 DNA reads as TGCGCCAGCAGCCAAGACCTAGCAGGGGACACCGGGGAGCTGTTTTTT. Translating it yields CASSQDLAGDTGELFF.

There are many counts of this clone. The V call is TRBV4-2, the J call TRBJ2-3, with TRBD2 matching over 10 bases. From germline, CDR1 is LGHNA and CDR2 YNFKEQ. J lost 7 bases, V lost 0 bases, and 7 bases had no gene match. CDR3 length: 16 residues. CDR3 DNA sequence: TGTGCCAGCAGCCAAGATGAGGCTAGCGGGAGATATACGCAGTATTTT. Translation: CASSQDEASGRYTQYF.

The chain employs TRBV6-6 and TRBJ2-5, with D possibly being TRBD2 (6 bases). The J call may be faulty, since TRBJ2-7 better matches the DNA end. CDR1 is MNHNY, CDR2 SVGAGI, per germline (reference sequence). The CDR3 spans 14 residues. The CDR3 DNA reads as TGTGCCAGCAGTTACCCGGGAGTCGTTGACGAGCAGTACTTC. It yields the protein CASSYPGVVDEQYF.

This clone came up once. A much larger clone lies one base from this, so it may be a read error. The conserved phenylalanine or tryptophan is not found at the CDR3 terminus, so this likely reflects a read error. The V and J genes are TRBV6-6 and TRBJ1-1, with unresolved D. This CDR3 has 13 amino acids. Germline V CDR1 and CDR2: MNHNY, SVGAGI (reference sequence). V was shortened by 2 bases and J by 6 bases, with 10 bases between the two germline ends. Here the CDR3 DNA reads TGTGCCAGCAGTTACGACGGACGGGCTGAAGCTTTCCTT. The encoded protein is CASSYDGRAEAFL.

V gene TRBV28 combines with J gene TRBJ1-1; D gene unclear. V was pared by 2 bases and J by 6 bases, with 7 bases between. There are 12 residues in the CDR3. Germline V gives CDR1 MDHEN, CDR2 SYDVKM. CDR3 region: CASSLVSAEAFF. The CDR3 DNA is TGTGCCAGCAGTTTAGTCTCGGCTGAAGCTTTCTTT.

This chain connects TRBV7-9 to TRBJ2-1, with D perhaps TRBD1 (6 bases). From germline, CDR1 is SEHNR and CDR2 FQNEAQ (reference sequence). This CDR3 has 19 amino acids. V was cut by 1 base and J by 1 base, with 20 bases left in between. The CDR3, as DNA: TGTGCCAGCAGCTTAGGAGCTTGGAGGTCCACAGGGTCCTACAATGAGCAGTTCTTC. Residues: CASSLGAWRSTGSYNEQFF.